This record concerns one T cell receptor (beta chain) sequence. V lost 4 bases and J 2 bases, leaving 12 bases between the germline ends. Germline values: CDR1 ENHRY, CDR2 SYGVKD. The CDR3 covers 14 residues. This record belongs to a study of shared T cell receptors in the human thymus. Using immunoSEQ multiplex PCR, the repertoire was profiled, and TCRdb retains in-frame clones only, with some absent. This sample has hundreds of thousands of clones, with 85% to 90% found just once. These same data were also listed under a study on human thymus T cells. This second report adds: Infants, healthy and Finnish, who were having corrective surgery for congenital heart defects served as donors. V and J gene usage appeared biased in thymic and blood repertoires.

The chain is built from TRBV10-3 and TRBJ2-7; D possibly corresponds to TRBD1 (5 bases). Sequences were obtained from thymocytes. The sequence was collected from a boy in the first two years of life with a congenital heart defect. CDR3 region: CAISGQGVPYEQYF. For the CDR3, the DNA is TGTGCCATCAGTGGGCAGGGCGTCCCCTACGAGCAGTACTTC.